The 21 T cell receptor beta chains in this list originate from one sample, sequenced in a study of response to subunit inactivated influenza vaccine (dated 2018 in TCRdb). Library preparation was by RT-PCR. TCRdb shows the sequencer as Illumina HiSeq 2500. The raw public data were reprocessed by TCRdb itself: fastp quality trimming at Q25, MiXCR clonotype calling, in-frame beta chains only. One record per CDR3 amino acid sequence lists the most common genes and DNA. For this sample there are about 500,000 distinct CDR3 sequences; 16% appear just once. The ten largest make up 3% of the sample. Here the sequenced sample was CD4+ T cells sorted from PBMCs, taken about 24 months after vaccination. The source is a man between 50 and 75 years old who received an inactivated influenza vaccine. Donor details come from another sample of the same person, matched by shared clones.

This clonotype showed up just a few times. The V gene is TRBV20-1, the J gene TRBJ2-2; D is uncertain. CDR3 length: 14 amino acids. The V end was cut by 4 bases, the J end by 0 bases, with 9 bases between. Per germline, CDR1 DFQATT and CDR2 SNEGSKA (reference sequence). The CDR3 DNA sequence: TGCAGTGCTAAGGGCACACCGAACACCGGGGAGCTGTTTTTT. It translates to CSAKGTPNTGELFF.

There are a few counts of this clonotype. The chain uses TRBV3-1 and TRBJ1-4; no clear D. Germline CDR1 reads LGHDT; CDR2 reads YNNKEL (reference sequence). The V end lost 4 bases, the J end lost 8 bases, and 8 bases lay between the germline ends. The length of the CDR3 is 12 residues. The CDR3 region is CASSLTREKLFF. The CDR3, as DNA: TGTGCCAGCAGCCTGACGAGGGAAAAACTGTTTTTT.

This clonotype was seen a few times. J is TRBJ1-5 and V is TRBV16; D perhaps matches TRBD1 (6 bases). The CDR3 totals 12 residues. Germline CDR1 reads KGHSY; CDR2 reads FQNENV. V was trimmed by 4 bases and J by 10 bases, leaving 11 bases between them. The CDR3 region has the DNA TGTGCCAGCAGCCTTACAGGGCCCCCCCAGCATTTT. This translates into CASSLTGPPQHF.

CDR3: CASSQADRGFQETQYF. The CDR3 nucleotides are TGTGCCAGCAGCCAAGCTGACAGGGGATTCCAAGAGACCCAGTACTTC. This sequence joins TRBV3-1 and TRBJ2-5; TRBD1 matches at 8 bases. Germline V gene data show CDR1 as LGHDT and CDR2 as YNNKEL (reference sequence). The CDR3 is 16 amino acids. With 1 base clipped from V and 1 base from J, the junction kept 5 bases outside the gene matches.

This clonotype was counted many times. In nucleotides, the CDR3 is TGCGCCAGCAGCCTCGGGGCGGGAGGAAACAATGAGCAGTTCTTC. Protein product: CASSLGAGGNNEQFF. The chain joins TRBV5-1 to TRBJ2-1; TRBD2 matches 8 bases. The germline V gene encodes CDR1 SGHRS and CDR2 YFSETQ. The CDR3 consists of 15 residues. After removal of 4 bases from V and 5 bases from J, the junction contained 8 bases not matched to a gene.

CDR3 amino acids: CSVAWETQYF. The CDR3 DNA reads as TGCAGCGTTGCTTGGGAGACCCAGTACTTC. The gene calls are TRBV29-1 and TRBJ2-5, with no clear D. From germline, CDR1 is SQVTM and CDR2 ANQGSEA. This CDR3 is built from 10 residues. Trimming pared 4 bases from V and 5 bases from J, leaving 5 bases between.

The rearrangement links TRBV3-1 to TRBJ2-6; D is perhaps TRBD1 (5 bases). Germline CDR1 and CDR2: LGHDT and YNNKEL (reference sequence). V was cut by 8 bases and J by 0 bases, with 11 bases left in between. The CDR3 consists of 15 residues. In DNA, the CDR3 is TGTGCCAGCGGAGACAGATTCTCTGGGGCCAACGTCCTGACTTTC. This encodes CASGDRFSGANVLTF.

The V gene is TRBV5-1, the J gene TRBJ2-2; D is tentatively TRBD1 or TRBD2 (7 bases each). This CDR3 has 14 residues. V lost 4 bases to trimming and J lost 7 bases, with 14 bases between them. Germline V gives CDR1 SGHRS, CDR2 YFSETQ. The CDR3 loop is CASSGRGPDGELFF. The DNA for the CDR3 is TGCGCCAGCAGCGGGAGGGGGCCGGACGGGGAGCTGTTTTTT.

This chain uses TRBV7-2 with TRBJ1-2; the match to TRBD1 covers 9 bases. The CDR3 covers 15 residues. V shed 1 base, J shed 8 bases, and the junction held 8 bases outside the gene matches. Per the germline V gene, CDR1 is SGHTA and CDR2 is FQGNSA. DNA for the CDR3: TGTGCCAGCAGCTTAGAGCCGGGACAGGGAAACGGCTACACCTTC. As protein: CASSLEPGQGNGYTF.

The chain combines TRBV6-5 with TRBJ1-2; possibly TRBD1 for D (5 bases). V lost 0 bases and J lost 2, with 10 bases in between. CDR3 size: 15 residues. CDR1 is MNHEY, CDR2 SVGAGI, per germline. The chain's CDR3 is CASSYSRGVNYGYTF. The CDR3 coding sequence is TGTGCCAGCAGTTACTCGAGAGGGGTCAACTATGGCTACACCTTC.

This clonotype was found many times. V and J are TRBV7-9 and TRBJ2-2; no clear D. V shed 11 bases and J shed 8 bases, with 15 bases lying between them. The germline CDR1 and CDR2 sequences are SEHNR and FQNEAQ (reference sequence). CDR3 length: 12 amino acids. Written as DNA, the CDR3 is TGTGCCCACCCAACGATATTTGGGGAGCTGTTTTTT. Amino acids: CAHPTIFGELFF.

This clonotype was seen many times. The rearrangement links TRBV9 to TRBJ2-1, with D possibly TRBD2 on 6 matching bases. The CDR3 has 15 amino acids. CDR1 is SGDLS and CDR2 is YYNGEE in the germline V gene. V shed 3 bases and J shed 5 bases, with 15 bases lying between them. The chain's CDR3 is CASSATSPGHNEQFF. As DNA, the CDR3 is TGTGCCAGCAGCGCAACTAGCCCGGGACACAATGAGCAGTTCTTC. Drawing the rest from reference TRBV9 and TRBJ2-1, the complete variable domain is DSGVTQTPKHLITATGQRVTLRCSPRSGDLSVYWYQQSLDQGLQFLIQYYNGEERAKGNILERFSAQQFPDLHSELNLSSLELGDSALYFCASSATSPGHNEQFFGPGTRLTVL.

The rearrangement joins TRBV5-1 to TRBJ2-5; 8 bases are a match to TRBD2. This CDR3 has 15 amino acids. The ends lost 2 bases at V and 2 bases at J; junction bases unmatched: 5. The germline V gene has CDR1 SGHRS and CDR2 YFSETQ. The CDR3 reads CASSFSGGGQETQYF. DNA of the CDR3: TGCGCCAGCAGCTTTAGTGGCGGGGGGCAAGAGACCCAGTACTTC.

This clonotype has only a few counts. This chain joins TRBV12-3 or TRBV12-4 and TRBJ1-1; TRBD1 might be the D (5 bases). V lost 3 bases and J 4 bases, leaving 9 bases between the germline ends. CDR3 length: 13 residues. CDR3 coding DNA: TGTGCCAGCAGTTTTGCGGGGGTCACTGAAGCTTTCTTT. Its translation is CASSFAGVTEAFF.

This clonotype was observed a handful of times. The chain couples TRBV5-1 to TRBJ1-2; weak D call: TRBD1 (6 bases). This CDR3 has 14 amino acids. Trimming pared 3 bases from V and 4 bases from J, leaving 13 bases between. Germline assignment: CDR1 SGHRS and CDR2 YFSETQ. DNA of the CDR3: TGCGCCAGCAGCTCCCCAGGACAGCCCTATGGCTACACCTTC. It codes for CASSSPGQPYGYTF.

This chain joins TRBV12-3 or TRBV12-4 and TRBJ2-5; D gene unclear. Trimming shortened V by 1 base and J by 1 base, and 10 bases separated the two germline ends. The length of the CDR3 is 15 residues. The CDR3 bases are TGTGCCAGCAGTTTAGGATACCGGACCCAAGAGACCCAGTACTTC. Protein sequence: CASSLGYRTQETQYF.

This clonotype occurred many times. The rearrangement uses TRBV28 and TRBJ2-7; weak D call: TRBD1 (5 bases). The V end was cut by 4 bases, the J end by 4 bases, with 8 bases between. Germline CDR1 and CDR2: MDHEN and SYDVKM. The CDR3 has 12 residues. The chain's CDR3 is CASSSPGYEQYF. The CDR3 bases are TGTGCCAGCAGTTCCCCAGGGTACGAGCAGTACTTC. Using reference TRBV28 and TRBJ2-7 for the parts outside the CDR3, the full variable domain is DVKVTQSSRYLVKRTGEKVFLECVQDMDHENMFWYRQDPGLGLRLIYFSYDVKMKEKGDIPEGYSVSREKKERFSLILESASTNQTSMYLCASSSPGYEQYFGPGTRLTVT.

This clonotype was picked up a small number of times. The chain employs TRBV18 and TRBJ1-1; possible D gene TRBD1, 6 bases. Germline V gene lookup returns CDR1 KGHSH and CDR2 LQKENI. The CDR3 length is 17 residues. V was pared by 0 bases and J by 7 bases, with 21 bases between. The chain's CDR3 is CASSPPSPAVTGSEAFF. The CDR3 DNA sequence: TGTGCCAGCTCACCACCGTCCCCGGCGGTAACAGGGAGTGAAGCTTTCTTT.

A few counts support this clonotype. The chain carries TRBV4-3 and TRBJ1-3; TRBD1 aligns across 7 bases. V trimming: 1 base; J trimming: 2 bases; junction bases outside the gene matches: 2. The CDR3 has 15 residues. In germline, CDR1 is LGHNA, CDR2 YSLEER. CDR3 protein: CASSQGTGPGNTIYF. As DNA, the CDR3 is TGCGCCAGCAGCCAAGGGACAGGACCTGGAAACACCATATATTTT.

The chain employs TRBV10-3 and TRBJ1-1; no firm D call. Germline lookup yields CDR1 ENHRY and CDR2 SYGVKD. This CDR3 has 16 amino acids. V was clipped by 6 bases and J by 2 bases, with 19 bases between them. The CDR3, as DNA: TGTGCCATCAGGGATTTAGTTTCCACCCGTAACACTGAAGCTTTCTTT. Its protein is CAIRDLVSTRNTEAFF.

Only a few counts were recorded for this clonotype. V usage is TRBV7-3 and J usage is TRBJ2-1; D is perhaps TRBD2 (6 bases). The V gene's germline CDR1 is SGHTA and CDR2 FQGTGA. The CDR3 contains 15 residues. V shed 4 bases and J shed 5 bases, with 15 bases lying between them. CDR3 protein: CASSWGGTAHNEQFF. Here the CDR3 DNA reads TGTGCCAGCAGCTGGGGCGGGACTGCTCACAATGAGCAGTTCTTC.